The source of this TCR beta chain is a study of T cells in narcolepsy. The overall study: Enrolled donors included narcolepsy type 1 or type 2 patients and healthy controls. Study-level findings and limits: Autoreactive HCRT-specific and TRIB2-specific clonotypes were marked in same-patient CSF-versus-blood CD4+ comparisons.

The table came from immunoSEQ multiplex PCR; TCRdb's copy has only in-frame clones and leaves some out. Of fewer than 25,000 clones listed, over 70% are singletons. V shed 9 bases and J shed 15 bases, with 17 bases lying between them. The V gene's germline CDR1 is WSHSY and CDR2 SAAADI. The CDR3 has 11 amino acids. Comments on this clone: Its antigen is currently unknown.

This TCR was sampled from a human donor in good health. Sequencing input: memory (CD45RA-) CD4+ T cells from blood. The chain has TRBV10-2 and TRBJ1-4; maybe TRBD1 (5 bases). The DNA for the CDR3 is TGCGCCAGTGGCCGGGGGGAAAAGGTGTTTTTT. Translation: CASGRGEKVFF.